One sample yielded the 29 T cell receptor beta chains listed below, sequenced in a study of T cell changes during pregnancy in multiple sclerosis. Using immunoSEQ multiplex PCR, the repertoire was profiled, and TCRdb retains in-frame clones only, with some absent. The repertoire holds approximately 100,000 clones, with more than 90% as singletons. This specimen consisted of peripheral blood, obtained in the second trimester of pregnancy. Receptor source: a female donor with multiple sclerosis, enrolled in a pregnancy study.

V and J are TRBV19 and TRBJ1-5; D might be TRBD1 (5 bases). Germline CDR1 reads LNHDA; CDR2 reads SQIVND (reference sequence). The CDR3 runs to 15 residues. V was clipped by 4 bases and J by 1 base, with 11 bases between them. CDR3 region: CASSRQNLSNQPQHF. The CDR3, as DNA: TGTGCCAGTAGTAGACAGAATTTAAGCAATCAGCCCCAGCATTTT. The full variable domain, with the rest looked up from reference TRBV19 and TRBJ1-5, is DGGITQSPKYLFRKEGQNVTLSCEQNLNHDAMYWYRQDPGQGLRLIYYSQIVNDFQKGDIAEGYSVSREKKESFPLTVTSAQKNPTAFYLCASSRQNLSNQPQHFGDGTRLSIL.

The chain uses TRBV27 and TRBJ1-1, with D possibly being TRBD1 (5 bases). The V gene's germline CDR1 is MNHEY and CDR2 SMNVEV (reference sequence). The CDR3 length is 16 residues. Trimming left V 4 bases short and J 0 bases short, with 15 bases between. Here the CDR3 DNA reads TGTGCCAGCAGTTCTCTCTTCCTCAGGGTGAACACTGAAGCTTTCTTT. Its protein product is CASSSLFLRVNTEAFF.

V and J are TRBV27 and TRBJ2-7; TRBD1 matches at 10 bases. The CDR3 spans 15 residues. Germline V CDR1 and CDR2: MNHEY, SMNVEV (reference sequence). J was trimmed by 5 bases and V by 0 bases; bases with no gene match: 4. The CDR3 sequence: CASSLSRQGAHEQYF. The CDR3 coding sequence is TGTGCCAGCAGTTTATCGAGACAGGGGGCTCACGAGCAGTACTTC.

J is TRBJ1-1 and V is TRBV11-2; weak D call: TRBD1 (6 bases). Germline CDR1 and CDR2: SGHAT and FQNNGV. This CDR3 region has 14 residues. V dropped 6 bases and J dropped 12 bases, with 23 bases sitting between them. The CDR3, as DNA: TGTGCCAGCAGTCCCGCAGGACAGCAAAACTATCCTTTCTTT. This sequence encodes CASSPAGQQNYPFF.

The V and J genes are TRBV18 and TRBJ1-1; no reliable D call. The V and J ends lost 4 bases and 1 base respectively, with 7 bases between them. CDR1 is KGHSH and CDR2 is LQKENI in the germline V gene. This CDR3 has 13 amino acids. The CDR3 DNA reads TGTGCCAGCTCACAGGAGGAGAACACTGAAGCTTTCTTT. Residues: CASSQEENTEAFF.

This sequence joins TRBV15 and TRBJ1-2, with TRBD1 as a possible D gene (5 bases). Germline assignment: CDR1 LNHNV and CDR2 YYDKDF (reference sequence). The V gene lost 4 bases and the J gene lost 3 bases, with 15 bases spanning the gap. The CDR3 contains 15 residues. CDR3 sequence reads: CATSTRQGGDYGYTF. Here the CDR3 DNA reads TGTGCCACCAGCACCCGGCAGGGAGGGGACTATGGCTACACCTTC.

V is TRBV5-1 and J is TRBJ1-4; D not resolved. Germline loops: CDR1 SGHRS, CDR2 YFSETQ. The V end was cut by 6 bases, the J end by 0 bases, with 6 bases between. This CDR3 is built from 13 residues. CDR3 protein: CASNSATNEKLFF. Here the CDR3 DNA reads TGCGCCAGCAACAGTGCAACTAATGAAAAACTGTTTTTT.

The V call is TRBV28, the J call TRBJ2-5; TRBD1 matches 9 bases. CDR3 length equals 15 residues. Germline CDR1 MDHEN, CDR2 SYDVKM. The V gene end was trimmed by 4 bases and the J gene end by 5 bases; junction bases not matched to a gene: 8. Here the CDR3 reads CASSSGGQGGETQYF. The CDR3 DNA follows: TGTGCCAGCAGTTCTGGGGGACAGGGAGGTGAGACCCAGTACTTC.

The CDR3 coding sequence is TGTGCCAGCTCACGCGTTGCAACTAATGAAAAACTGTTTTTT. Translating gives CASSRVATNEKLFF. The chain uses TRBV18 and TRBJ1-4; the D is unclear. CDR3 size: 14 residues. V dropped 4 bases and J dropped 0 bases, with 6 bases sitting between them. The germline CDR1 and CDR2 sequences are KGHSH and LQKENI.

This chain links TRBV28 with TRBJ1-3; 7 nucleotides line up with TRBD1. Germline CDR1 reads MDHEN; CDR2 reads SYDVKM. The V segment lost 5 bases and the J segment 2 bases; nucleotides outside the gene matches: 9. The CDR3 consists of 16 residues. The CDR3 is CASSPGGPPPGNTIYF. DNA of the CDR3: TGTGCCAGCAGTCCAGGGGGTCCCCCCCCTGGAAACACCATATATTTT.

This chain connects TRBV10-3 to TRBJ2-1; 14 positions match TRBD2. The CDR3 is made up of 17 amino acids. CDR1 and CDR2 from the germline V gene are ENHRY and SYGVKD. V lost 4 bases, J lost 6 bases, and 8 bases stayed unmatched. The CDR3 nucleotides are TGTGCCATCAGTGGCACCGGGACTAGCGGGGGTGGCAATGAGCAGTTCTTC. Its translation is CAISGTGTSGGGNEQFF.

The chain recombines TRBV10-2 with TRBJ1-3, with D maybe TRBD1 (5 bases). The CDR3 contains 14 residues. Germline assignment: CDR1 WSHSY and CDR2 SAAADI. With 2 bases removed from V and 2 bases from J, the gap between germline ends came to 7 bases. CDR3 bases: TGCGCCAGCAGTGAGCAGGGTCCTGGAAACACCATATATTTT. Protein product: CASSEQGPGNTIYF.

The CDR3 loop reads CASSIERDSYEQYF. In nucleotides, the CDR3 is TGTGCCAGCTCGATCGAGCGGGACTCCTACGAGCAGTACTTC. The chain has TRBV2 and TRBJ2-7, with TRBD2 matching over 7 bases. CDR3 length: 14 residues. With 8 bases clipped from V and 0 bases from J, the junction kept 7 bases outside the gene matches. Germline loops: CDR1 SNHLY, CDR2 FYNNEI.

The chain joins TRBV5-1 to TRBJ2-1; TRBD2 agrees at 13 bases. CDR3 length equals 17 residues. V shed 4 bases, J shed 0 bases, and the junction held 4 bases outside the gene matches. Germline lookup yields CDR1 SGHRS and CDR2 YFSETQ. The CDR3, as DNA: TGCGCCAGCAGCGGCGGACTAGCGGGAGTCTCCTACAATGAGCAGTTCTTC. Its translation is CASSGGLAGVSYNEQFF.

The chain has TRBV10-3 and TRBJ1-3; TRBD1 might be the D (5 bases). V was pared by 0 bases and J by 0 bases, with 9 bases between. The CDR3 totals 16 residues. Germline CDR1 ENHRY, CDR2 SYGVKD. CDR3 DNA: TGTGCCATCAGTGAGTCGAGACAGTTCTCTGGAAACACCATATATTTT. This sequence encodes CAISESRQFSGNTIYF.

The CDR3 loop is CASSAPSGTGELFF. CDR3 sequence (DNA): TGTGCCAGCAGCGCCCCTAGCGGCACCGGGGAGCTGTTTTTT. The chain has TRBV7-3 and TRBJ2-2, with TRBD2 matching over 7 bases. The germline gives CDR1 SGHTA, CDR2 FQGTGA. This CDR3 contains 14 residues. After removal of 5 bases from V and 4 bases from J, the junction contained 4 bases not matched to a gene.

This clone was recorded once. The chain links TRBV28 to TRBJ1-2, with TRBD1 matching over 8 bases. CDR1 is MDHEN, CDR2 SYDVKM, per germline. The junction had 3 bases not matched to a gene; V was cut back by 6 bases and J by 0 bases. This CDR3 region has 14 residues. CDR3 coding DNA: TGTGCCAGCAGGGAACAGGGGGCTAACTATGGCTACACCTTC. This translates into CASREQGANYGYTF.

The chain carries TRBV19 and TRBJ2-1, with D possibly being TRBD2 (6 bases). The V and J ends lost 5 bases and 10 bases respectively, with 15 bases between them. The CDR3 spans 13 residues. Germline V gene data show CDR1 as LNHDA and CDR2 as SQIVND (reference sequence). The CDR3, as DNA: TGTGCCAGTAGTCCCGGGACTGGCAGGGAGCAGTTCTTC. This translates into CASSPGTGREQFF.

J is TRBJ1-1 and V is TRBV2; tentative D call: TRBD1 (5 bases). The CDR3 loop spans 13 amino acids. Germline CDR1 and CDR2: SNHLY and FYNNEI. Trimming stripped 6 bases from V and 2 bases from J, with 10 bases between. CDR3 protein: CASRVTDNTEAFF. CDR3 nucleotide sequence: TGTGCCAGCAGGGTGACAGACAACACTGAAGCTTTCTTT. Complete variable domain (other parts from reference TRBV2 and TRBJ1-1): EPEVTQTPSHQVTQMGQEVILRCVPISNHLYFYWYRQILGQKVEFLVSFYNNEISEKSEIFDDQFSVERPDGSNFTLKIRSTKLEDSAMYFCASRVTDNTEAFFGQGTRLTVV.

The chain carries TRBV6-1 and TRBJ2-7; 8 bases match TRBD1. Germline V CDR1 and CDR2: MNHNS, SASEGT. CDR3 length: 16 amino acids. Trimming took 4 bases from V and 2 from J; bases not matched to a gene: 10. The CDR3 is CASSAWGTGVTYEQYF. Here the CDR3 DNA reads TGTGCCAGCAGTGCATGGGGGACAGGCGTAACCTACGAGCAGTACTTC.

The chain combines TRBV28 with TRBJ2-3; D is undetermined. The CDR3 is made up of 12 amino acids. Germline CDR1 reads MDHEN; CDR2 reads SYDVKM. Trimming removed 6 bases at V and 1 base at J, with 5 bases between. This CDR3 reads CASRSRTDTQYF. The CDR3 DNA follows: TGTGCCAGCAGATCTCGCACAGATACGCAGTATTTT.

The genes are TRBV7-8 and TRBJ1-2; TRBD1 might be the D (5 bases). CDR3 length equals 17 residues. CDR1 is SGHVS, CDR2 FQNEAQ, per germline. Trimming removed 2 bases from V and 3 bases from J, with 19 bases in between. Here the CDR3 reads CASSLWSVATGDYGYTF. CDR3 bases: TGTGCCAGCAGCTTATGGTCCGTGGCGACGGGGGACTATGGCTACACCTTC. The full variable domain, rest sourced from reference TRBV7-8 and TRBJ1-2, is GAGVSQSPRYKVAKRGQDVALRCDPISGHVSLFWYQQALGQGPEFLTYFQNEAQLDKSGLPSDRFFAERPEGSVSTLKIQRTQQEDSAVYLCASSLWSVATGDYGYTFGSGTRLTVV.

The V and J genes are TRBV18 and TRBJ1-2, with 8 bases fitting TRBD1. V was clipped by 4 bases and J by 6 bases; unmatched bases: 10. The CDR3 totals 15 residues. In germline, CDR1 is KGHSH, CDR2 LQKENI. The CDR3 region is CASSLSGTGEDGYTF. DNA for the CDR3: TGTGCCAGCTCACTGTCCGGGACAGGTGAGGATGGCTACACCTTC.

CDR3 sequence reads: CASSRTTGTGDEKLFF. Written as DNA, the CDR3 is TGTGCCAGCAGCCGAACAACCGGGACAGGGGATGAAAAACTGTTTTTT. The V and J genes are TRBV4-2 and TRBJ1-4; 10 positions agree with TRBD1. The V gene end was trimmed by 4 bases and the J gene end by 6 bases; junction bases not matched to a gene: 8. The CDR3 sequence is 16 residues long. Germline V CDR1 and CDR2: LGHNA, YNFKEQ.

This CDR3 reads CASRMGPGAYEQYF. CDR3 coding DNA: TGCGCCAGCAGGATGGGACCGGGGGCCTACGAGCAGTACTTC. The rearrangement uses TRBV5-1 and TRBJ2-7; a weak D match, TRBD2 (6 bases). Germline-derived CDR1 and CDR2 are SGHRS and YFSETQ. The CDR3 consists of 14 residues. The ends were cut back, 5 bases at V and 2 bases at J, with 14 bases in the middle.

This chain joins TRBV6-5 and TRBJ2-4, with 10 bases matching TRBD1. CDR1 is MNHEY, CDR2 SVGAGI, per germline. The V gene end was trimmed by 5 bases and the J gene end by 8 bases; junction bases not matched to a gene: 6. The CDR3 totals 14 residues. The CDR3 DNA reads as TGTGCCAGCAGTCCGGGACAGGGGTCGTACATTCAGTACTTC. This sequence encodes CASSPGQGSYIQYF.

The chain links TRBV19 to TRBJ1-2; D is uncertain. The germline V gene encodes CDR1 LNHDA and CDR2 SQIVND (reference sequence). Trimming took off 5 bases at V and 6 bases at J, with 19 bases between the two ends. This CDR3 comprises 15 residues. DNA of the CDR3: TGTGCCAGTAGTCCCAGTGGTTTCCGAAGCGATGGCTACACCTTC. Protein sequence: CASSPSGFRSDGYTF.

In its sample, this clone was seen once. The V and J genes are TRBV6-5 and TRBJ1-4; possibly TRBD1 for D (5 bases). V was trimmed by 6 bases and J by 0 bases, leaving 11 bases between them. Germline loops: CDR1 MNHEY, CDR2 SVGAGI. This CDR3 spans 15 amino acids. This CDR3 is CASRTAYATNEKLFF. The CDR3 DNA sequence: TGTGCCAGCAGGACAGCGTATGCAACTAATGAAAAACTGTTTTTT.

The chain combines TRBV5-6 with TRBJ2-3; no reliable D call. V lost 0 bases to trimming and J lost 0 bases, with 11 bases between them. The CDR3 has 16 residues. Germline CDR1 SGHDT, CDR2 YYEEEE. CDR3 in amino acids: CASSLGVAFSTDTQYF. The CDR3 DNA sequence: TGTGCCAGCAGCTTGGGGGTAGCCTTCAGCACAGATACGCAGTATTTT. Using reference TRBV5-6 and TRBJ2-3 for the parts outside the CDR3, the full variable domain is DAGVTQSPTHLIKTRGQQVTLRCSPKSGHDTVSWYQQALGQGPQFIFQYYEEEERQRGNFPDRFSGHQFPNYSSELNVNALLLGDSALYLCASSLGVAFSTDTQYFGPGTRLTVL.